This TCR beta chain originates from a study of blood T cell repertoires in COVID-19. Clones were sequenced by immunoSEQ multiplex PCR, and TCRdb holds only the in-frame ones, with some missing. The repertoire holds about 180,000 clones, about 90% seen once, with 9% to 10% in the top ten. V shed 3 bases and J shed 3 bases, with 12 bases lying between them. CDR3 length equals 14 residues. Germline V gives CDR1 SGDLS, CDR2 YYNGEE. This TCR derives from a woman under 30 who had recovered from COVID-19. The sample taken for sequencing was PBMCs or T cells enriched from blood (not recorded which). The genes are TRBV9 and TRBJ1-1; D possibly corresponds to TRBD1 (5 bases). The CDR3 loop is CASSERGGDTEAFF. The DNA for the CDR3 is TGTGCCAGCAGCGAGAGGGGAGGGGACACTGAAGCTTTCTTT.